The T cell receptor beta chain described here comes from a study of OX40 agonist ivuxolimab in advanced cancers. At the level of the study: Ivuxolimab, an antibody that agonizes OX40 (CD134), was administered to the patients. Patients got intravenous ivuxolimab at 0.01 to 10 mg/kg every 2 weeks.

Per the germline V gene, CDR1 is MNHEY and CDR2 is SVGAGI. V was clipped by 6 bases and J by 10 bases; unmatched bases: 4. The CDR3 covers 13 residues. Details on this clone: Its antigen is as yet unknown.

Measured with immunoSEQ multiplex PCR; TCRdb has only the in-frame clones, and not every one. The repertoire holds fewer than 85,000 clones, with approximately 91% as singletons. Findings of the study overall: With doses of 0.1-3.0 mg/kg, partial responders showed among the lowest clonal expansion.

Source: CD4+ or CD8+ T cells sorted from blood, taken in a trial of the OX40 agonist ivuxolimab. The chain joins TRBV6-5 to TRBJ2-1; 12 bases match TRBD2. The clonotype was recovered from an adult with an advanced solid tumor such as melanoma, head and neck, liver or kidney cancer. Here the CDR3 reads CASRTSGSGEQFF. The CDR3 DNA reads as TGTGCCAGCAGGACTAGCGGGAGTGGGGAGCAGTTCTTC.